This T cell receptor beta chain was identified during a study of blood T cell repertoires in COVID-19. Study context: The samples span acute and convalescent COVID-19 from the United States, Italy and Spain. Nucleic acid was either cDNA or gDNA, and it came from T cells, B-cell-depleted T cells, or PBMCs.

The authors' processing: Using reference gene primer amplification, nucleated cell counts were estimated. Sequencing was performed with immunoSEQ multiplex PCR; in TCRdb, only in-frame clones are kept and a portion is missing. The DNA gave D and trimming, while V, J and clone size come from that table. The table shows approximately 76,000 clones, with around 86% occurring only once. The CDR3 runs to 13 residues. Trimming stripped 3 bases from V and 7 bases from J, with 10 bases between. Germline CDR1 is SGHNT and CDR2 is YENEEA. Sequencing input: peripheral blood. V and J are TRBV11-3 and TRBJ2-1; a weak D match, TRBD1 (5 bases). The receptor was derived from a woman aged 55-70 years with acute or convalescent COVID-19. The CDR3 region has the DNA TGTGCCAGCAGCTTGCAGGGAAGGAATGAGCAGTTCTTC. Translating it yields CASSLQGRNEQFF. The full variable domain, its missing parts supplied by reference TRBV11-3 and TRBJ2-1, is EAGVVQSPRYKIIEKKQPVAFWCNPISGHNTLYWYLQNLGQGPELLIRYENEEAVDDSQLPKDRFSAERLKGVDSTLKIQPAELGDSAVYLCASSLQGRNEQFFGPGTRLTVL.